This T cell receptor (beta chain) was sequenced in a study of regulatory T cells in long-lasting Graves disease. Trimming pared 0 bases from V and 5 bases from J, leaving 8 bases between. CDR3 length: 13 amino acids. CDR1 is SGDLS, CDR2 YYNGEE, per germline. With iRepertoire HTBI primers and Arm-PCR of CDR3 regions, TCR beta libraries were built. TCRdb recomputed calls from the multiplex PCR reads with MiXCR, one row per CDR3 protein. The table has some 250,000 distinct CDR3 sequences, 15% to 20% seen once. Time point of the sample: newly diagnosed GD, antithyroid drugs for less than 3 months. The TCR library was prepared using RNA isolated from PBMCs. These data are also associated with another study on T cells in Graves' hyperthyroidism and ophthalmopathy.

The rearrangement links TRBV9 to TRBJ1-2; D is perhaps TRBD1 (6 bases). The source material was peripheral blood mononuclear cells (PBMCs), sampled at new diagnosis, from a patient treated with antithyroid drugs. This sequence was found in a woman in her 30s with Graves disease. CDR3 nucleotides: TGTGCCAGCAGCGTAGGAGGGGGTTATGGCTACACCTTC. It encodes CASSVGGGYGYTF.